This T cell receptor (beta chain) appears in the sequencing data of a study of CD8 T cells in ankylosing spondylitis. Study outcomes and limitations: Significant enrichment of disease-linked clones was reportedly seen in matched ankylosing spondylitis synovial fluid. Seven to nine highly homologous variants made up a TCR beta motif that seemed to typify ankylosing spondylitis blood. Some of the motif variants had earlier been found in reactive arthritis patients' fluid and blood.

V was clipped by 3 bases and J by 0 bases, with 13 bases between them. Germline CDR1 is SGHRS and CDR2 is YFSETQ. This CDR3 is 15 amino acids long. A few counts support this clonotype. Antigen: not known. Making the TCR beta libraries involved quantitative 5'-RACE with molecular barcodes. One entry per CDR3 protein results from TCRdb running MiXCR on the 5' RACE reads. The sample yields hundreds of thousands of distinct CDR3 sequences, about 12% seen once. The specimen sequenced was blood, either unsorted or a sorted T cell fraction (not recorded which). This chain uses TRBV5-1 with TRBJ2-7, with D maybe TRBD1 (6 bases). The clonotype originates from a male donor with ankylosing spondylitis. In DNA form, the CDR3 reads TGCGCCAGCAGCTCTGGGGCAGGGGACTCCTACGAGCAGTACTTC. Protein sequence: CASSSGAGDSYEQYF. The complete variable domain, with remaining parts taken from reference TRBV5-1 and TRBJ2-7, reads KAGVTQTPRYLIKTRGQQVTLSCSPISGHRSVSWYQQTPGQGLQFLFEYFSETQRNKGNFPGRFSGRQFSNSRSEMNVSTLELGDSALYLCASSSGAGDSYEQYFGPGTRLTVT.